This T cell receptor beta chain is drawn from a study of cytomegalovirus exposure and HLA in healthy donors. Looking at the study overall: The roughly 120 validation repertoires, a later analysis reported, used the same platform as the roughly 610 first-cohort repertoires.

There are 13 residues in the CDR3. Trimming took off 3 bases at V and 7 bases at J, with 13 bases between the two ends. Germline V lookup: CDR1 LNHDA, CDR2 SQIVND (reference sequence). Only in-frame clones appear in the TCRdb table, and some are missing; sequencing was by immunoSEQ multiplex PCR. The sample consists of some 150,000 clones, about 94% of them appearing once. Overall study results and limits: Whilst most TCR sequences proved rare, a subset of public TCRs occurred across many donors. In vitro assays verified that three CMV-associated chains recognized CMV antigens specifically. TCR beta chains numbering some 160 were designated cytomegalovirus-associated.

Comments on this clone: Its target is not known.

The receptor was isolated from a man between 18 and 29 years old in good health and CMV-seropositive. This chain links TRBV19 with TRBJ2-7; perhaps TRBD2 as D (6 bases). Material: PBMCs. The CDR3 nucleotides are TGTGCCAGTAGTATTACGCGGGATGGGGAGCAGTACTTC. This sequence encodes CASSITRDGEQYF.